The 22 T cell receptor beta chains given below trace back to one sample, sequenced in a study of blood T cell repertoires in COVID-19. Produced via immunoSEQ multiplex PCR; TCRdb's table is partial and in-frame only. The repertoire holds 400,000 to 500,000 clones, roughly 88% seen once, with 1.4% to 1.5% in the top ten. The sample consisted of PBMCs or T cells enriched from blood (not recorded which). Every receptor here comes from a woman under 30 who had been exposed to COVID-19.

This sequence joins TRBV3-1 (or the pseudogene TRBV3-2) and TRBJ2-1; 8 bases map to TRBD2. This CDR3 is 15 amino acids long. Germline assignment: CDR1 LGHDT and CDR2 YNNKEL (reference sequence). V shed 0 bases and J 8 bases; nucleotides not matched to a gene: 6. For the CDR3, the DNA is TGTGCCAGCAGCCAAGATCTTGGGACTAGAGATGAGCAGTTCTTC. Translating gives CASSQDLGTRDEQFF.

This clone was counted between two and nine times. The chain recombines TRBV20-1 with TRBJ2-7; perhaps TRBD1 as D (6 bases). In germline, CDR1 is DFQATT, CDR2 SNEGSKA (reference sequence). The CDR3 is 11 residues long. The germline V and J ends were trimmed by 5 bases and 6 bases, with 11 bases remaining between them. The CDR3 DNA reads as TGCAGTGCTCTCACAGGGAGCGAGCAGTACTTC. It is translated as CSALTGSEQYF.

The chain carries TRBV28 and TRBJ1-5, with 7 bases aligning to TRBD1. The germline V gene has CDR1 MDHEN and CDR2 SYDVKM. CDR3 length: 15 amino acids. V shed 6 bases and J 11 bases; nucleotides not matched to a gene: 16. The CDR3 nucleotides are TGTGCCAGCAGCCCCCCCCCGGGACAGTCTAAGACCCAGCATTTT. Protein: CASSPPPGQSKTQHF.

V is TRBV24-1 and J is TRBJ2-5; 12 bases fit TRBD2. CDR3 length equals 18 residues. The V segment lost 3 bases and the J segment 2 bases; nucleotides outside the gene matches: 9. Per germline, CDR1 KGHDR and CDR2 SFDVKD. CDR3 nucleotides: TGTGCCACCAGTGATCCGAAGACTAGCGGGGGCCTACAAGAGACCCAGTACTTC. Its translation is CATSDPKTSGGLQETQYF.

The CDR3 region is CASSQPSGETQYF. The CDR3 region has the DNA TGTGCCAGCAGCCAACCGAGCGGAGAGACCCAGTACTTC. The chain carries TRBV4-2 and TRBJ2-5, with a weak D call TRBD2 (5 bases). V was clipped by 2 bases and J by 4 bases, with 8 bases between them. The CDR3 is 13 amino acids. Germline CDR1 is LGHNA and CDR2 is YNFKEQ.

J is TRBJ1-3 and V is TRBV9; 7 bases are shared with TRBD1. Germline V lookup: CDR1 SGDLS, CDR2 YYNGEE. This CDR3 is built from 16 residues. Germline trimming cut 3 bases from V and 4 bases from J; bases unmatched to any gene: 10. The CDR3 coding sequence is TGTGCCAGCAGCGGGTTGACGACAGGGTTCGGAAACACCATATATTTT. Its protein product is CASSGLTTGFGNTIYF.

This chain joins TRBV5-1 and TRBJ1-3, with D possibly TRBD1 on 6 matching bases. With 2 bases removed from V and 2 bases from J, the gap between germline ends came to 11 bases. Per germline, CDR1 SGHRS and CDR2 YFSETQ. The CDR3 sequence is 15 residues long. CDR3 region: CASSLSQGAGNTIYF. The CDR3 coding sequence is TGCGCCAGCAGCTTATCACAGGGCGCTGGAAACACCATATATTTT.

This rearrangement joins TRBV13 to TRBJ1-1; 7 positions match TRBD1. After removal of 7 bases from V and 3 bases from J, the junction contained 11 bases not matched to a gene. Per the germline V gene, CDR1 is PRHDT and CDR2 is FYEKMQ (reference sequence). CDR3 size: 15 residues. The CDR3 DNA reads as TGTGCCAGCAACTCAGGGGGGGCGGATTACACTGAAGCTTTCTTT. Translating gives CASNSGGADYTEAFF. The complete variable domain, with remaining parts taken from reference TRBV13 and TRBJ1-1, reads AAGVIQSPRHLIKEKRETATLKCYPIPRHDTVYWYQQGPGQDPQFLISFYEKMQSDKGSIPDRFSAQQFSDYHSELNMSSLELGDSALYFCASNSGGADYTEAFFGQGTRLTVV.

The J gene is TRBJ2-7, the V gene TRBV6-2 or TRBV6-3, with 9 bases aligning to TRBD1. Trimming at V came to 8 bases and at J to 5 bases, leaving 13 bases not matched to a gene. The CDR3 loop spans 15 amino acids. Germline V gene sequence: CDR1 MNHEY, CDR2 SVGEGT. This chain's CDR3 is CASGLGFGQGNEQYF. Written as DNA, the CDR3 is TGTGCCAGCGGCCTTGGGTTCGGACAGGGGAACGAGCAGTACTTC.

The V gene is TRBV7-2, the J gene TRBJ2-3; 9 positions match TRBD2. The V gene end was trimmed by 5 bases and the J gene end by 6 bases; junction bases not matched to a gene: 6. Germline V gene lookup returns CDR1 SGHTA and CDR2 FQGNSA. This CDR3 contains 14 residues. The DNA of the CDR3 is TGTGCCAGCAGCCTTCGTCTAGCGGGGGATACGCAGTATTTT. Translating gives CASSLRLAGDTQYF.

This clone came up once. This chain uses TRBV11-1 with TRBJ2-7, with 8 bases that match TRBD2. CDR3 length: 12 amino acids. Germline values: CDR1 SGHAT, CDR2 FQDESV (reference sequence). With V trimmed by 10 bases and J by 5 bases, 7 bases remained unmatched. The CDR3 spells CAIGTRLHEQYF. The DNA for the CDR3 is TGTGCCATTGGGACTAGGCTCCACGAGCAGTACTTC.

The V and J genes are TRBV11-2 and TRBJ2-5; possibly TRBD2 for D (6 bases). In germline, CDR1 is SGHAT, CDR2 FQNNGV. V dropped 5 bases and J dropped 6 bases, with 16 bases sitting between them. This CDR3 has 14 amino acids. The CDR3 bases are TGTGCCAGCAGCCCCCGATTAGGGAGGCAGACCCAGTACTTC. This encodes CASSPRLGRQTQYF.

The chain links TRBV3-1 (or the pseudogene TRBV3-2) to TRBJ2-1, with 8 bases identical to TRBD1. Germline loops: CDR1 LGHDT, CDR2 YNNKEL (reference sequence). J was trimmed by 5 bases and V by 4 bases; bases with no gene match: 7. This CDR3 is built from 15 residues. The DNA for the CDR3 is TGTGCCAGCAGCCCCCGACAGGGGCGGGACAATGAGCAGTTCTTC. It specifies CASSPRQGRDNEQFF.

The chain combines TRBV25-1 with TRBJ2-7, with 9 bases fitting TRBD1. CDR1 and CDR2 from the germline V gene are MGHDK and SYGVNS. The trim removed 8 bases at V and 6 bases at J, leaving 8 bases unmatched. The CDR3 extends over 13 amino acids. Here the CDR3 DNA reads TGTGCCAGCCAGTTGCGGGACAGGGCCGAGCAGTACTTC. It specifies CASQLRDRAEQYF.

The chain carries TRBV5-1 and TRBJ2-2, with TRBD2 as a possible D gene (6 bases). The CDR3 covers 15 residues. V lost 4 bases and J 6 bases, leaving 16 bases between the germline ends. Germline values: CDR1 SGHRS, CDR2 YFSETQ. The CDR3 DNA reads TGCGCCAGCAGCCTCAGACTAGGAGGGGCCGGGGAGCTGTTTTTT. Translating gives CASSLRLGGAGELFF. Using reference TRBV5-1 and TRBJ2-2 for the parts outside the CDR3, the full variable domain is KAGVTQTPRYLIKTRGQQVTLSCSPISGHRSVSWYQQTPGQGLQFLFEYFSETQRNKGNFPGRFSGRQFSNSRSEMNVSTLELGDSALYLCASSLRLGGAGELFFGEGSRLTVL.

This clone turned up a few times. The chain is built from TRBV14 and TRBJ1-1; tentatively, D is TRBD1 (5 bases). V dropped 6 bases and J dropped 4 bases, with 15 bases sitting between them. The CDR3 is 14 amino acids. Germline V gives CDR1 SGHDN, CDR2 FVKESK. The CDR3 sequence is CASSRATGGTEAFF. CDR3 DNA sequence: TGTGCCAGCAGTCGCGCCACCGGGGGCACTGAAGCTTTCTTT.

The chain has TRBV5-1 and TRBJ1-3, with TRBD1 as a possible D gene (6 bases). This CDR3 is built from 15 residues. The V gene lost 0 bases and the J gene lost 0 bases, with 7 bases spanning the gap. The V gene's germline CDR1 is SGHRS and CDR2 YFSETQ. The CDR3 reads CASSLGTVSGNTIYF. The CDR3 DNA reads TGCGCCAGCAGCTTGGGGACAGTCTCTGGAAACACCATATATTTT. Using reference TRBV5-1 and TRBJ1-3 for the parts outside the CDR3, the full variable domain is KAGVTQTPRYLIKTRGQQVTLSCSPISGHRSVSWYQQTPGQGLQFLFEYFSETQRNKGNFPGRFSGRQFSNSRSEMNVSTLELGDSALYLCASSLGTVSGNTIYFGEGSWLTVV.

CDR3 in amino acids: CSATQGALTEAFF. In nucleotides, the CDR3 is TGCAGCGCGACACAGGGGGCGCTGACTGAAGCTTTCTTT. This chain connects TRBV29-1 to TRBJ1-1; the match to TRBD1 covers 9 bases. The CDR3 totals 13 residues. Trimming at V came to 7 bases and at J to 5 bases, leaving 8 bases not matched to a gene. Per the germline V gene, CDR1 is SQVTM and CDR2 is ANQGSEA. Full variable domain (remainder filled in from reference TRBV29-1 and TRBJ1-1): SAVISQKPSRDICQRGTSLTIQCQVDSQVTMMFWYRQQPGQSLTLIATANQGSEATYESGFVIDKFPISRPNLTFSTLTVSNMSPEDSSIYLCSATQGALTEAFFGQGTRLTVV.

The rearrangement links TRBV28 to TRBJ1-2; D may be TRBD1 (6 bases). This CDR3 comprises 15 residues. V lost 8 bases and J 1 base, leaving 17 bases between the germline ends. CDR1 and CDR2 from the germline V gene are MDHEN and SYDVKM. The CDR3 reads CASLGHSRRNYGYTF. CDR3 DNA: TGTGCCAGCCTGGGACATTCCAGGCGTAACTATGGCTACACCTTC.

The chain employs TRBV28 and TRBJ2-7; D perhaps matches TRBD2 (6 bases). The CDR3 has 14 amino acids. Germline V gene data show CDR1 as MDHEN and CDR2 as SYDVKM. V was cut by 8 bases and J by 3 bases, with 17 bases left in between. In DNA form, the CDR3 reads TGTGCCAGCGGAATAAATAGCGGAATCTACGAGCAGTACTTC. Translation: CASGINSGIYEQYF.

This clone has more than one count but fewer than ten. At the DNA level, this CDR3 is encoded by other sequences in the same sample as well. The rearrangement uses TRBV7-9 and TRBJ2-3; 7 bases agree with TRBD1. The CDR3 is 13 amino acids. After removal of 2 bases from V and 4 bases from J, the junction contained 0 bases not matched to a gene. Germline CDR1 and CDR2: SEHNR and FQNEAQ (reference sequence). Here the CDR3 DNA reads TGTGCCAGCAGCTTAACAGGGGCAGATACGCAGTATTTT. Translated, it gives CASSLTGADTQYF.

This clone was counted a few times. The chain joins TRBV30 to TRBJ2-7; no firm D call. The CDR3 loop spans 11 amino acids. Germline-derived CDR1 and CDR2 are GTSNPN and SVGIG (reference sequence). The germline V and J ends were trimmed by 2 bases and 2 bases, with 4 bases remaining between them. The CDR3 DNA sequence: TGTGCCTGGAGTACTGCCTACGAGCAGTACTTC. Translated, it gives CAWSTAYEQYF.